This T cell receptor beta chain was obtained from a study of blood T cell repertoires in COVID-19. The overall study: The United States, Italy and Spain were the sources of the acute and convalescent COVID-19 samples. PBMCs, B-cell-depleted T cells, or T cells provided the cDNA or gDNA that made up the material.

This CDR3 is built from 14 residues. CDR1 is MGHRA, CDR2 YSYEKL, per germline. V lost 4 bases and J lost 0, with 7 bases in between. This clone appeared once. Per the original methods: Amplifying reference gene primers gave estimates of nucleated cell counts. The data were produced by immunoSEQ multiplex PCR, yet TCRdb's version contains in-frame clones alone and is incomplete. V and J calls and clone size are as listed in that table; D and trimming were resolved from the DNA. This table holds under 85,000 clones, roughly 85% found once. The chain links TRBV4-1 to TRBJ1-3; D perhaps matches TRBD1 (5 bases). This receptor was obtained from an older man with acute or convalescent COVID-19. Sequencing used peripheral blood. Written as DNA, the CDR3 is TGCGCCAGCAGCCGACAGCTCTCTGGAAACACCATATATTTT. This gives the protein CASSRQLSGNTIYF.